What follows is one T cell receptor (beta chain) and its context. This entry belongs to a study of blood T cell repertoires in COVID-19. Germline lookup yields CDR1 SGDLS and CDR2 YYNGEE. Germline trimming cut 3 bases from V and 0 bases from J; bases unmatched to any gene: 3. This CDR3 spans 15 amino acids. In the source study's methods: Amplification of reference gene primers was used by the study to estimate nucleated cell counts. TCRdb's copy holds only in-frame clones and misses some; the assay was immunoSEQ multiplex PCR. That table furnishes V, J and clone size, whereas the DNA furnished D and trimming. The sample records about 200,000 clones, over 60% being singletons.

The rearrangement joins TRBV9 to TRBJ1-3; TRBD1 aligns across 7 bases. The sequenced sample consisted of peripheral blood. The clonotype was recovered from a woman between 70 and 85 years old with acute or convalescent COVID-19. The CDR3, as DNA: TGTGCCAGCAGCGAGGGACAGCTCTCTGGAAACACCATATATTTT. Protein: CASSEGQLSGNTIYF.